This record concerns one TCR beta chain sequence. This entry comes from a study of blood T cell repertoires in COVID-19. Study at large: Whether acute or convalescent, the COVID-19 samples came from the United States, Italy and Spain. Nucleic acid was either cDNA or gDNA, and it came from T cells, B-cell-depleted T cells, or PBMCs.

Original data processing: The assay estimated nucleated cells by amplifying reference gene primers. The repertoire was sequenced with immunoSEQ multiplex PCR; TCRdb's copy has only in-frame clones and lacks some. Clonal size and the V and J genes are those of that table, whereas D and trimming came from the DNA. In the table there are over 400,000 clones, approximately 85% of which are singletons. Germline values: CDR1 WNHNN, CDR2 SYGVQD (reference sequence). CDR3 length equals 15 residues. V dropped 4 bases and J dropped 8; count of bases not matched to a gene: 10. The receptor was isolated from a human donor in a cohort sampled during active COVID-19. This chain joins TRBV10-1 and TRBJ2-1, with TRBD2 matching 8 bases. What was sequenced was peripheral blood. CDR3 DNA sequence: TGCGCCAGCAGTGGGAGCGGGAGAAAGAACGATGAGCAGTTCTTC. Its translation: CASSGSGRKNDEQFF.